This T cell receptor beta chain was identified during a study of a mutant IDH1 vaccine in newly diagnosed glioma. This clone appeared once. This CDR3 contains 16 residues. Trimming cost V 0 bases and J 6 bases; bases outside gene matches: 8. Germline V gene data show CDR1 as SGHRS and CDR2 as YFSETQ. Time point here: baseline, week 1 (first vaccination visit). Treatment here: pre-vaccination baseline after standard-of-care therapy. Using immunoSEQ multiplex PCR, the repertoire was profiled, and TCRdb retains in-frame clones only, with some absent. The top ten hold roughly 8.9% of the sample, which has about 34,000 clones, around four fifths seen once.

The sequencing used peripheral blood mononuclear cells (PBMCs), collected from a glioma patient treated with radiotherapy, temozolomide or both. The rearrangement links TRBV5-1 to TRBJ2-2; 7 bases line up with TRBD2. The receptor was isolated from a man in his fifties or sixties with glioma. Some clones in this sample may be carry-over from other donors' samples. The CDR3 here is CASSLGSSGGAGELFF. The CDR3 DNA is TGCGCCAGCAGCTTGGGGAGTTCGGGAGGTGCCGGGGAGCTGTTTTTT. Together with reference TRBV5-1 and TRBJ2-2, the CDR3 gives the full variable domain: KAGVTQTPRYLIKTRGQQVTLSCSPISGHRSVSWYQQTPGQGLQFLFEYFSETQRNKGNFPGRFSGRQFSNSRSEMNVSTLELGDSALYLCASSLGSSGGAGELFFGEGSRLTVL.